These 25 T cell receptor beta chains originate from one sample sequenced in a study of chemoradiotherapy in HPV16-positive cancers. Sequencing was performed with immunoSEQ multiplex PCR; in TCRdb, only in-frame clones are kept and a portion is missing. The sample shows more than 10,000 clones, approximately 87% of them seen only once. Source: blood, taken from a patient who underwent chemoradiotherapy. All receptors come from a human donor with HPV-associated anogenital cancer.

The CDR3 DNA reads as TGTGCCAGCAGCATGACTCAGGAGGGGGTTTGGGGCAATCAGCCCCAGCATTTT. Protein: CASSMTQEGVWGNQPQHF. The chain uses TRBV7-9 and TRBJ1-5, with D perhaps TRBD1 (6 bases). CDR1 SEHNR and CDR2 FQNEAQ come from the germline V gene (reference sequence). Trimming removed 5 bases at V and 2 bases at J, with 22 bases between. The CDR3 consists of 18 residues.

The chain's CDR3 is CASWGQTLNTEAFF. The CDR3 region has the DNA TGTGCCAGCTGGGGACAGACCTTGAACACTGAAGCTTTCTTT. This sequence joins TRBV27 and TRBJ1-1, with 7 bases identical to TRBD1. CDR1 and CDR2 (germline): MNHEY, SMNVEV (reference sequence). Germline trimming cut 8 bases from V and 0 bases from J; bases unmatched to any gene: 6. This CDR3 spans 14 amino acids.

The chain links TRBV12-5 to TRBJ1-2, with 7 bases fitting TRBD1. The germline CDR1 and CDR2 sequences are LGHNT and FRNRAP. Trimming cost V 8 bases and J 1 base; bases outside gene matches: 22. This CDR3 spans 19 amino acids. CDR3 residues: CASIPQPSGQMINNYGYTF. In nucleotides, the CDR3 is TGTGCTAGTATTCCCCAGCCATCGGGACAGATGATTAATAACTATGGCTACACCTTC.

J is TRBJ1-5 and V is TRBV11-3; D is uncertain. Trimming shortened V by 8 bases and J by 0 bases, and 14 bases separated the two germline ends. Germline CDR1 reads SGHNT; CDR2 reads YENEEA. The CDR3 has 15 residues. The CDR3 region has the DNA TGTGCCAGCCCAAGCAAGACGGATAGCAATCAGCCCCAGCATTTT. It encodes CASPSKTDSNQPQHF.

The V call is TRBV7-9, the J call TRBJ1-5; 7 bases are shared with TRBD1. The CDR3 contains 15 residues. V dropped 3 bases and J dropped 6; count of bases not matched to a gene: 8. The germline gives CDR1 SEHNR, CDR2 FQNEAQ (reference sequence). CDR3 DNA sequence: TGTGCCAGCAGCTTGGCAGGGGGGGTTAGTCAGCCCCAGCATTTT. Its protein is CASSLAGGVSQPQHF.

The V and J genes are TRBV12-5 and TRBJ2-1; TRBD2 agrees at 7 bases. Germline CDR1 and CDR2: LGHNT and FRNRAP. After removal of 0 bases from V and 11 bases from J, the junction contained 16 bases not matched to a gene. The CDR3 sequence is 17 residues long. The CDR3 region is CASGLVGIREAARQQFF. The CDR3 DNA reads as TGTGCTAGTGGTTTGGTGGGGATTCGGGAGGCGGCTCGACAGCAGTTCTTC.

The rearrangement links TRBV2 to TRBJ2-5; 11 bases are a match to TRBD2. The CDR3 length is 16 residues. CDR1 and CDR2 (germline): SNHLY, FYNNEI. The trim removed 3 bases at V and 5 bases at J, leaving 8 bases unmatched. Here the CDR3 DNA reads TGTGCCAGCAGTGAGACTAGCGGGACGGCGGGGGAGACCCAGTACTTC. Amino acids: CASSETSGTAGETQYF.

The CDR3 nucleotides are TGTGCCAGCAGTGGAGACAGGGGGCTAGTTAATGAAAAACTGTTTTTT. Protein product: CASSGDRGLVNEKLFF. V usage is TRBV6-1 and J usage is TRBJ1-4, with 10 nucleotides matching TRBD1. V shed 4 bases and J 4 bases; nucleotides not matched to a gene: 6. The CDR3 runs to 16 residues. Germline V gives CDR1 MNHNS, CDR2 SASEGT.

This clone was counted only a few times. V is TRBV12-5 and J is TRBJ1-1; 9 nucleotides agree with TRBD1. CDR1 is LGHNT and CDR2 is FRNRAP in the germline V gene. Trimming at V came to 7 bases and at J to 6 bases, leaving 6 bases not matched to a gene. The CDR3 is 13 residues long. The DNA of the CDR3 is TGTGCTAGTGTAGGGACAGGGCGATCTGAAGCTTTCTTT. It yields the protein CASVGTGRSEAFF.

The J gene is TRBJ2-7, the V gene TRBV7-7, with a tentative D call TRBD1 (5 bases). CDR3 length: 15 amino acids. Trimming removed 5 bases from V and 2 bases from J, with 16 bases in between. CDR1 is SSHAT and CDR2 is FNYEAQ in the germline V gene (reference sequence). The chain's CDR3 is CASSPQGGSAYEQYF. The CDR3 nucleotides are TGTGCCAGCAGCCCTCAGGGTGGCTCGGCCTACGAGCAGTACTTC.

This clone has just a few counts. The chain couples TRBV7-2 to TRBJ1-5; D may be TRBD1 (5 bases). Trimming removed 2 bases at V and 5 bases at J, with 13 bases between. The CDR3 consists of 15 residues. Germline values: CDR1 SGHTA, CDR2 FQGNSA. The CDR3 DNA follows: TGTGCCAGCAGCTTAAGCCAGGGCGGGCATCAGCCCCAGCATTTT. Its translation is CASSLSQGGHQPQHF.

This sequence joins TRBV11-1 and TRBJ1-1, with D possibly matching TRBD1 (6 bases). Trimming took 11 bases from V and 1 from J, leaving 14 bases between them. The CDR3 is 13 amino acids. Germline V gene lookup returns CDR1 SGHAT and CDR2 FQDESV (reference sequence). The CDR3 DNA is TGTGCCGTGCTAGGGGGGGCGAACACTGAAGCTTTCTTT. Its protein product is CAVLGGANTEAFF.

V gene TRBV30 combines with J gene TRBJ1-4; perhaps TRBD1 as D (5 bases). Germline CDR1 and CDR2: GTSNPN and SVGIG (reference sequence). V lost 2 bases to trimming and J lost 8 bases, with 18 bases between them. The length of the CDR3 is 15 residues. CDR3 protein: CAWSPPQGIGEKLFF. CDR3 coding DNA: TGTGCCTGGAGTCCCCCTCAGGGAATTGGGGAAAAACTGTTTTTT.

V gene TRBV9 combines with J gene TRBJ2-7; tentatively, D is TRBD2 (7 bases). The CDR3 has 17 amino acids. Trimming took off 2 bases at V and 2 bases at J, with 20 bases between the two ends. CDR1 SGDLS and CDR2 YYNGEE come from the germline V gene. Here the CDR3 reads CASSVTPGASGTYEQYF. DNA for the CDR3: TGTGCCAGCAGCGTTACCCCGGGGGCTAGCGGAACCTACGAGCAGTACTTC.

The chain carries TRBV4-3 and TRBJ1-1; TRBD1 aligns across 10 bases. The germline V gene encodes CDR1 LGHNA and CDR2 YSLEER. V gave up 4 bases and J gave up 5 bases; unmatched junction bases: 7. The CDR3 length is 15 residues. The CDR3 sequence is CASSPRQGASTEAFF. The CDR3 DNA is TGCGCCAGCAGCCCTCGACAGGGGGCAAGTACTGAAGCTTTCTTT.

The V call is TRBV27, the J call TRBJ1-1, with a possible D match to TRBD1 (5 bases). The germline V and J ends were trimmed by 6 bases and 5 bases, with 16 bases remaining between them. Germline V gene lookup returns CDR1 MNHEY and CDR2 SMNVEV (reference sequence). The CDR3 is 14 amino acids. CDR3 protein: CASRGRGEGTEAFF. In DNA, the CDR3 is TGTGCCAGCAGGGGACGGGGTGAGGGGACTGAAGCTTTCTTT.

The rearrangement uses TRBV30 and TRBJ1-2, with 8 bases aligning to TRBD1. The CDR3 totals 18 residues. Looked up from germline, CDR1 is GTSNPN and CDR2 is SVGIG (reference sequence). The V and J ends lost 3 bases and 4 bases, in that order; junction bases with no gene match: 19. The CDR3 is CAWSRGRRGGVGVYGYTF. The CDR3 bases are TGTGCCTGGAGCAGGGGGCGGCGTGGTGGCGTGGGGGTCTATGGCTACACCTTC. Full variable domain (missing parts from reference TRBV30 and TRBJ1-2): SQTIHQWPATLVQPVGSPLSLECTVEGTSNPNLYWYRQAAGRGLQLLFYSVGIGQISSEVPQNLSASRPQDRQFILSSKKLLLSDSGFYLCAWSRGRRGGVGVYGYTFGSGTRLTVV.

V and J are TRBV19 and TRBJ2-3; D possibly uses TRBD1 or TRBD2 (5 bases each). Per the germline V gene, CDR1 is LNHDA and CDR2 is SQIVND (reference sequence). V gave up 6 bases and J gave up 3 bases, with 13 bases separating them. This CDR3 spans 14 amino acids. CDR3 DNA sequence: TGTGCCAGTAGGGGACGGCACTTTACAGATACGCAGTATTTT. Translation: CASRGRHFTDTQYF.

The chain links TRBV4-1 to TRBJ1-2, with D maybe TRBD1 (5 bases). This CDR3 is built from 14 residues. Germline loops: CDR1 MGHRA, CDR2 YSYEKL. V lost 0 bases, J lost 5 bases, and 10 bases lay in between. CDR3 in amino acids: CASSQDGGWYGYTF. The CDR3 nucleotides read TGCGCCAGCAGCCAAGACGGGGGTTGGTATGGCTACACCTTC.

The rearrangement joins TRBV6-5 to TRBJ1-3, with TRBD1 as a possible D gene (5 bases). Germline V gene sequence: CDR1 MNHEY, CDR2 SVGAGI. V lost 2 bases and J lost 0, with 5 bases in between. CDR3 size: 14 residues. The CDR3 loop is CASSYDSSGNTIYF. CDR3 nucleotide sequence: TGTGCCAGCAGTTACGACAGCTCTGGAAACACCATATATTTT.

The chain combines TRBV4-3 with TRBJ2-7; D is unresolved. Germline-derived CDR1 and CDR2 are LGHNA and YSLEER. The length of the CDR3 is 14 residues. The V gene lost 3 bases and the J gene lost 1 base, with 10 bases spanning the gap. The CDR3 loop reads CASSQAKGSYEQYF. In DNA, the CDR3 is TGCGCCAGCAGCCAGGCCAAGGGATCCTACGAGCAGTACTTC.

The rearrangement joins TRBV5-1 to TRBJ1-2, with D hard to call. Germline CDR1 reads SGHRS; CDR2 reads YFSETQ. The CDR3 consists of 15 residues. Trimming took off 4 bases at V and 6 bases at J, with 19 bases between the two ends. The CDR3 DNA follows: TGCGCCAGCAGCCCCCGGACCCCCCTAATTCATGGCTACACCTTC. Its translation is CASSPRTPLIHGYTF. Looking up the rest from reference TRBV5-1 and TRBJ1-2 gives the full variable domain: KAGVTQTPRYLIKTRGQQVTLSCSPISGHRSVSWYQQTPGQGLQFLFEYFSETQRNKGNFPGRFSGRQFSNSRSEMNVSTLELGDSALYLCASSPRTPLIHGYTFGSGTRLTVV.

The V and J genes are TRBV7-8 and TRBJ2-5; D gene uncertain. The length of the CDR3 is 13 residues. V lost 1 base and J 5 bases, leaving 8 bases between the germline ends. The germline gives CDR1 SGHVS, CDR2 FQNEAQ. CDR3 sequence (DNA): TGTGCCAGCAGCTTAGAAGGGTTGGAGACCCAGTACTTC. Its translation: CASSLEGLETQYF.

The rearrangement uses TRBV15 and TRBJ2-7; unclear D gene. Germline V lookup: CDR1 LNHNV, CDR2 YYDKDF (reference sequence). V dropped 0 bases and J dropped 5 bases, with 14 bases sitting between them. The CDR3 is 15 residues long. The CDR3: CATSRDLSPLDEQYF. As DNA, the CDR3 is TGTGCCACCAGCAGAGATCTTTCCCCGTTGGACGAGCAGTACTTC. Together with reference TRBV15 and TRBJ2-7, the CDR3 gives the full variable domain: DAMVIQNPRYQVTQFGKPVTLSCSQTLNHNVMYWYQQKSSQAPKLLFHYYDKDFNNEADTPDNFQSRRPNTSFCFLDIRSPGLGDTAMYLCATSRDLSPLDEQYFGPGTRLTVT.

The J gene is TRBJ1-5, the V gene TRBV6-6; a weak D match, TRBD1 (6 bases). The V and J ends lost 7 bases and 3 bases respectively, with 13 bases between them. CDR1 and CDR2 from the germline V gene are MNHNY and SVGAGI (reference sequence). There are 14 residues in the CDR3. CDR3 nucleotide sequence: TGTGCCAGCACCTTCGGACAGCCCAATCAGCCCCAGCATTTT. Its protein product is CASTFGQPNQPQHF.